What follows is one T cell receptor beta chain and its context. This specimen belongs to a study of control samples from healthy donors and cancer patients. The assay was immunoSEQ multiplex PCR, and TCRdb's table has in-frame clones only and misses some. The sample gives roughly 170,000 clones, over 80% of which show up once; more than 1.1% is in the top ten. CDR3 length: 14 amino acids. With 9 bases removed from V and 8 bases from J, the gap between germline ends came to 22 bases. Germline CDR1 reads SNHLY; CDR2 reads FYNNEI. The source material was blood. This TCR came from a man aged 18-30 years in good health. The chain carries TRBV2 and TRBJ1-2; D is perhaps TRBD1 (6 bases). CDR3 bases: TGTGCCAGTGAACCTGAGAGACAGGTGGCAGGCTACACCTTC. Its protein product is CASEPERQVAGYTF.